Following are 14 T cell receptor beta chains from one sample sequenced in a study of shared clonotypes between healthy human individuals. Profiled with immunoSEQ multiplex PCR; TCRdb holds only in-frame clones, not every one. This sample has some 1,600,000 clones, with 95% to 99% found just once. What was sequenced was naive CD4+ T cells sorted from blood. As to subset: CD45RA+ positively selected. These receptors were obtained from a man between 25 and 39 years old in good health.

The CDR3 region is CASSPGQYYEQYF. The CDR3 DNA is TGTGCCAGCAGCCCGGGACAGTACTACGAGCAGTACTTC. The chain couples TRBV7-9 to TRBJ2-7, with TRBD1 matching 7 bases. With V trimmed by 5 bases and J by 3 bases, 4 bases remained unmatched. CDR3 size: 13 residues. Germline assignment: CDR1 SEHNR and CDR2 FQNEAQ (reference sequence). Full variable domain (rest looked up from reference TRBV7-9 and TRBJ2-7): DTGVSQNPRHKITKRGQNVTFRCDPISEHNRLYWYRQTLGQGPEFLTYFQNEAQLEKSRLLSDRFSAERPKGSFSTLEIQRTEQGDSAMYLCASSPGQYYEQYFGPGTRLTVT.

The chain uses TRBV6-4 and TRBJ2-3; D uncertain. V dropped 1 base and J dropped 0 bases, with 8 bases sitting between them. The CDR3 has 15 amino acids. From germline, CDR1 is MRHNA and CDR2 SNTAGT. The CDR3 is CASSDYSSSTDTQYF. The CDR3 DNA reads as TGTGCCAGCAGTGACTACAGCTCAAGCACAGATACGCAGTATTTT.

The chain links TRBV2 to TRBJ2-7, with D maybe TRBD2 (6 bases). The germline gives CDR1 SNHLY, CDR2 FYNNEI. This CDR3 spans 13 amino acids. Deletions cut 5 bases from V and 1 base from J, with 9 bases between. For the CDR3, the DNA is TGTGCCAGCAGTCGGGACTGGTCCTACGAGCAGTACTTC. Translating it yields CASSRDWSYEQYF.

CDR3 residues: CASSSSRLSYEQYF. The CDR3 bases are TGTGCCAGCAGCTCAAGCCGTCTATCCTACGAGCAGTACTTC. This chain uses TRBV7-2 with TRBJ2-7, with D hard to call. The CDR3 sequence is 14 residues long. V was clipped by 4 bases and J by 1 base, with 11 bases between them. Germline V gene lookup returns CDR1 SGHTA and CDR2 FQGNSA.

This chain's CDR3 is CASSPTGRVGGVDTQYF. The DNA of the CDR3 is TGTGCCAGCAGCCCTACGGGAAGGGTCGGAGGGGTAGATACGCAGTATTTT. The genes are TRBV5-6 and TRBJ2-3; a weak D match, TRBD2 (6 bases). Trimming left V 4 bases short and J 5 bases short, with 23 bases between. The germline V gene has CDR1 SGHDT and CDR2 YYEEEE. The CDR3 runs 17 residues.

The rearrangement uses TRBV5-1 and TRBJ2-5; D unclear. There are 13 residues in the CDR3. The germline V gene has CDR1 SGHRS and CDR2 YFSETQ. The germline V and J ends were trimmed by 5 bases and 2 bases, with 10 bases remaining between them. DNA of the CDR3: TGCGCCAGCAGTGAACCAGCACAAGAGACCCAGTACTTC. This gives the protein CASSEPAQETQYF.

Here the CDR3 DNA reads TGTGCCAGCAGCTCTAGACAGAAACCTAACGAGCAGTACTTC. Translating it yields CASSSRQKPNEQYF. The rearrangement uses TRBV5-4 and TRBJ2-7; a possible D gene is TRBD1 (5 bases). Trimming stripped 3 bases from V and 5 bases from J, with 15 bases between. The CDR3 covers 14 residues. Germline V CDR1 and CDR2: SGHNT, YYREEE (reference sequence).

The V call is TRBV4-1, the J call TRBJ2-2; D is unresolved. V was clipped by 1 base and J by 0 bases, with 15 bases between them. The germline V gene encodes CDR1 MGHRA and CDR2 YSYEKL. The CDR3 totals 18 residues. In nucleotides, the CDR3 is TGCGCCAGCAGCCAAGCCCTTCCGGGCAGAGCGAACACCGGGGAGCTGTTTTTT. This translates into CASSQALPGRANTGELFF.

The chain recombines TRBV18 with TRBJ2-7, with D possibly being TRBD2 (5 bases). CDR1 and CDR2 (germline): KGHSH, LQKENI. The CDR3 consists of 15 residues. The ends were cut back, 3 bases at V and 4 bases at J, with 16 bases in the middle. The CDR3 spells CASSPISSTSYEQYF. CDR3 DNA sequence: TGTGCCAGCTCACCTATCTCTAGCACTTCATACGAGCAGTACTTC. The full variable domain, in which reference TRBV18 and TRBJ2-7 provide the parts outside the CDR3, is NAGVMQNPRHLVRRRGQEARLRCSPMKGHSHVYWYRQLPEEGLKFMVYLQKENIIDESGMPKERFSAEFPKEGPSILRIQQVVRGDSAAYFCASSPISSTSYEQYFGPGTRLTVT.

Concerning this clone itself: The sample has other DNA sequences that encode this CDR3 too. V usage is TRBV18 and J usage is TRBJ2-1; 7 bases are shared with TRBD1. From germline, CDR1 is KGHSH and CDR2 LQKENI. J lost 5 bases, V lost 0 bases, and 1 base had no gene match. CDR3 length: 14 amino acids. The chain's CDR3 is CASSPPTGDNEQFF. The CDR3 DNA sequence: TGTGCCAGCTCACCACCTACAGGGGACAATGAGCAGTTCTTC.

The chain couples TRBV5-4 to TRBJ2-3; the match to TRBD2 covers 16 bases. Germline CDR1 is SGHNT and CDR2 is YYREEE (reference sequence). Trimming at V came to 3 bases and at J to 2 bases, leaving 9 bases not matched to a gene. The CDR3 runs to 19 residues. DNA for the CDR3: TGTGCCAGCAGCTCATATGGGACTAGCGGGAGGGCCTTCACAGATACGCAGTATTTT. Its protein product is CASSSYGTSGRAFTDTQYF.

V gene TRBV9 combines with J gene TRBJ2-1; a weak D match, TRBD2 (6 bases). This CDR3 spans 14 amino acids. Trimming cost V 4 bases and J 7 bases, with 15 bases left between them. Germline-derived CDR1 and CDR2 are SGDLS and YYNGEE. Here the CDR3 reads CASSLGPAGNEQFF. The CDR3 nucleotides are TGTGCCAGCAGCCTCGGGCCCGCGGGGAATGAGCAGTTCTTC.

The rearrangement links TRBV10-1 to TRBJ2-1; D possibly uses TRBD1 or TRBD2 (5 bases each). The CDR3 runs to 14 residues. Germline values: CDR1 WNHNN, CDR2 SYGVQD (reference sequence). V was cut by 3 bases and J by 4 bases, with 10 bases left in between. The CDR3 region is CASSELGTYNEQFF. CDR3 DNA: TGCGCCAGCAGTGAATTGGGGACGTACAATGAGCAGTTCTTC.

This chain uses TRBV18 with TRBJ2-3; TRBD1 matches 7 bases. V was pared by 6 bases and J by 0 bases, with 9 bases of the junction left unmatched. The CDR3 length is 16 residues. Germline assignment: CDR1 KGHSH and CDR2 LQKENI. The CDR3 DNA follows: TGTGCCAGCTCGCATTTGACAGGGACCAGCACAGATACGCAGTATTTT. It codes for CASSHLTGTSTDTQYF.